This note documents a single T cell receptor beta chain sequence. CDR3 length: 15 amino acids. Germline lookup yields CDR1 MNHEY and CDR2 SMNVEV (reference sequence). Unmatched junction bases numbered 7, after V lost 4 bases and J lost 3 bases. These data are taken from a study of T cell changes during pregnancy in multiple sclerosis. TCRdb's copy holds only in-frame clones and misses some; the assay was immunoSEQ multiplex PCR. The table lists about 58,000 clones, more than 80% of them singletons. The sample here was CD4+ T cells from peripheral blood mononuclear cells, taken after pregnancy. The rearrangement joins TRBV27 to TRBJ2-3; 7 nucleotides align to TRBD1. This receptor was identified in a female donor in good health, enrolled as a control in a pregnancy study. CDR3 coding DNA: TGTGCCAGCAGTTATAAGGGGGCTATGACAGATACGCAGTATTTT. It yields the protein CASSYKGAMTDTQYF.